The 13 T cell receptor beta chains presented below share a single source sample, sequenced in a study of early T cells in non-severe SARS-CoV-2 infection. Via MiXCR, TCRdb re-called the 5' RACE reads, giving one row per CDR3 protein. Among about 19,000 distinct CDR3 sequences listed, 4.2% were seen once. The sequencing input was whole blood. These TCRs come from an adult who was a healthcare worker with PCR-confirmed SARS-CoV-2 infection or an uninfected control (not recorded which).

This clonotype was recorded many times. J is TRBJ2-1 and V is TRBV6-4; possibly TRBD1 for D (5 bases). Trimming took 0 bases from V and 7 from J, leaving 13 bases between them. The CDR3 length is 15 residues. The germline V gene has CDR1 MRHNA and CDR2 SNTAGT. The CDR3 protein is CASSDSPDSGNEQFF. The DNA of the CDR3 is TGTGCCAGCAGTGACTCGCCCGACAGTGGTAATGAGCAGTTCTTC.

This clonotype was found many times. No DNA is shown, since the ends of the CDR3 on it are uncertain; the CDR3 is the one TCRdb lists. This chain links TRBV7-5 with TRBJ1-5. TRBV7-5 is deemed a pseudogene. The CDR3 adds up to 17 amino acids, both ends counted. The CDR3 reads CISVSEAPRRVKQPQHF.

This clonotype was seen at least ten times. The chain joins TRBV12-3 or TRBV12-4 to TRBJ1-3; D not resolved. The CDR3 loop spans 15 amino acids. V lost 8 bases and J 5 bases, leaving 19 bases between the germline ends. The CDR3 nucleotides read TGTGCCAGCTCGGCCACGGCGCTTTTTAGAAACACCATATATTTT. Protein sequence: CASSATALFRNTIYF.

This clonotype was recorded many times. The CDR3 nucleotides read TGTGCCAGCAGTCAGCGAGCGGAGATCTACGAGCAGTACTTC. This gives the protein CASSQRAEIYEQYF. The gene calls are TRBV27 and TRBJ2-7; TRBD2 is a possible D gene (5 bases). This CDR3 is built from 14 residues. Trimming removed 5 bases from V and 3 bases from J, with 14 bases in between. The germline gives CDR1 MNHEY, CDR2 SMNVEV (reference sequence).

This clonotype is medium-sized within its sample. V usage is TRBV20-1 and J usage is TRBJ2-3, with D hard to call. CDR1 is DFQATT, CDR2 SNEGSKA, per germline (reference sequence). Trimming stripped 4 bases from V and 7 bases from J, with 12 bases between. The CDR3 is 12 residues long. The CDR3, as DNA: TGCAGTGCTACCCTCTCCGGTAATACGCAGTATTTT. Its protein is CSATLSGNTQYF.

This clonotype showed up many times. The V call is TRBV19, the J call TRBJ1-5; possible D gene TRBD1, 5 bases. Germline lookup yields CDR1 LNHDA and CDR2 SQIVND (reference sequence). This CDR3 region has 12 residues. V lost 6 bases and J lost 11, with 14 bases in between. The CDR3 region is CASRAIQGSQHF. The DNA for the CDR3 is TGTGCCAGTAGAGCGATTCAGGGCTCCCAGCATTTT.

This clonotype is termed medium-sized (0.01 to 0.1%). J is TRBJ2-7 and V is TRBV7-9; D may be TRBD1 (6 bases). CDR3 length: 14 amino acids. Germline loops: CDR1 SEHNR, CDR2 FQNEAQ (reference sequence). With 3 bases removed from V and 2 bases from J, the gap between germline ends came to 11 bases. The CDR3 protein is CASSLPGTTYEQYF. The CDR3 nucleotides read TGTGCCAGCAGCTTGCCCGGGACAACCTACGAGCAGTACTTC. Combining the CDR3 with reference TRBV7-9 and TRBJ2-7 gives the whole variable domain DTGVSQNPRHKITKRGQNVTFRCDPISEHNRLYWYRQTLGQGPEFLTYFQNEAQLEKSRLLSDRFSAERPKGSFSTLEIQRTEQGDSAMYLCASSLPGTTYEQYFGPGTRLTVT.

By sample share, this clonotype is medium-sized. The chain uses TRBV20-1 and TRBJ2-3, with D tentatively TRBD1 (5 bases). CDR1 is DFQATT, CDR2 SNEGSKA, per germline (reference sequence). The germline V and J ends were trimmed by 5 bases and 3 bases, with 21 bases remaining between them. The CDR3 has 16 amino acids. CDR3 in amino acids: CSAGSTRTQSTDTQYF. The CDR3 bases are TGCAGTGCTGGATCTACCAGGACACAGAGTACAGATACGCAGTATTTT.

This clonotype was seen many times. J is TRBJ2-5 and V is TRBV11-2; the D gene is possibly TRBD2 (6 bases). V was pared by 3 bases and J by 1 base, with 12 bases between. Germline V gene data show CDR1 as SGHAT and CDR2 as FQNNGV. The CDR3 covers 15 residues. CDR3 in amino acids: CASSLDGLLQETQYF. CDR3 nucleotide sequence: TGTGCCAGCAGCTTGGACGGACTACTCCAAGAGACCCAGTACTTC.

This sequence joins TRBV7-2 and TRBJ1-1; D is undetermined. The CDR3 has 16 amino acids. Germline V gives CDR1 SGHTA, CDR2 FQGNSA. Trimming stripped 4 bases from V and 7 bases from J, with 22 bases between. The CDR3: CASSSGREAWGNEAFF. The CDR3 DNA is TGTGCCAGCAGCTCCGGACGGGAAGCTTGGGGTAATGAAGCTTTCTTT.

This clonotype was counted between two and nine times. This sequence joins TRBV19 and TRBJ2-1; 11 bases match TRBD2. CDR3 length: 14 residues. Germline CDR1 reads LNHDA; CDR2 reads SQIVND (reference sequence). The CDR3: CGSRTSGGPNEQFF. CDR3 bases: TGTGGGTCCCGAACTAGCGGGGGCCCCAATGAGCAGTTCTTC.

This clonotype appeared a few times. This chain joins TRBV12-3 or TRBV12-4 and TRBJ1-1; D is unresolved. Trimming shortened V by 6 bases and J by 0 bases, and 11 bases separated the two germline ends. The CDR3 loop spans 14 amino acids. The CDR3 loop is CASSPGNLNTEAFF. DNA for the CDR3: TGTGCCAGCAGCCCCGGGAACCTGAACACTGAAGCTTTCTTT.

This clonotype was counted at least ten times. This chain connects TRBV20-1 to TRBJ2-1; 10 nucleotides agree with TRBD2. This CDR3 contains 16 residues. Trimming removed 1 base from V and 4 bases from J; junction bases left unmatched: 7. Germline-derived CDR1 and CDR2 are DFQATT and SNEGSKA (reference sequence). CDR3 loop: CSARVRLAGQYNEQFF. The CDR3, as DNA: TGCAGTGCTAGAGTTAGACTAGCGGGTCAGTACAATGAGCAGTTCTTC.